The 16 T cell receptor beta chains in this list originate from one sample, sequenced in a study of T-cell memory formation after mild COVID-19. MiXCR, applied by TCRdb to the 5' RACE reads, yields one record per CDR3 protein. The sample has hundreds of thousands of distinct CDR3 sequences, around 28% seen once; the top ten hold approximately 13%. Source material: PBMCs or a T cell subset sorted from them (not recorded which). All receptors derive from an adult woman who had mild COVID-19 (a few samples of this study predate the infection). Cell type and time point are not known.

V gene TRBV25-1 combines with J gene TRBJ2-5, with 9 nucleotides matching TRBD1. V lost 3 bases, J lost 5 bases, and 7 bases stayed unmatched. The CDR3 is 15 residues long. The germline gives CDR1 MGHDK, CDR2 SYGVNS. CDR3 nucleotides: TGTGCCAGCAGTGAGATCGGGACAGGGATGGAGACCCAGTACTTC. This codes for CASSEIGTGMETQYF.

In this sample, this clonotype turned up a few times. The chain employs TRBV12-5 and TRBJ2-7; perhaps TRBD1 as D (8 bases). The CDR3 loop spans 14 amino acids. Germline V CDR1 and CDR2: LGHNT, FRNRAP. Trimming shortened V by 6 bases and J by 4 bases, and 16 bases separated the two germline ends. Here the CDR3 DNA reads TGTGCTAGTGGCCCACAGGGGGGGATATACGAGCAGTACTTC. The encoded protein is CASGPQGGIYEQYF. Full variable domain (outside the CDR3, taken from reference TRBV12-5 and TRBJ2-7): DARVTQTPRHKVTEMGQEVTMRCQPILGHNTVFWYRQTMMQGLELLAYFRNRAPLDDSGMPKDRFSAEMPDATLATLKIQPSEPRDSAVYFCASGPQGGIYEQYFGPGTRLTVT.

The rearrangement uses TRBV12-3 or TRBV12-4 and TRBJ2-7; D is possibly TRBD1 or TRBD2 (6 bases each). V lost 6 bases and J lost 4, with 22 bases in between. The CDR3 has 16 amino acids. The CDR3 bases are TGTGCCAGCAGCTTTTCGATGAGAGGGGGGCAGTACGAGCAGTACTTC. Translating it yields CASSFSMRGGQYEQYF.

This clonotype has just a few counts. The J gene is TRBJ1-1, the V gene TRBV7-9; 9 nucleotides match TRBD1. V gave up 1 base and J gave up 1 base; unmatched junction bases: 4. Per the germline V gene, CDR1 is SEHNR and CDR2 is FQNEAQ (reference sequence). This CDR3 contains 16 residues. DNA of the CDR3: TGTGCCAGCAGCTTAGGAGGACAGGGGAAGAACACTGAAGCTTTCTTT. Protein sequence: CASSLGGQGKNTEAFF.

The V gene is TRBV18, the J gene TRBJ2-3; D gene ambiguous. V was shortened by 4 bases and J by 1 base, with 15 bases between the two germline ends. Germline CDR1 is KGHSH and CDR2 is LQKENI. CDR3 length: 16 residues. The chain's CDR3 is CASSRTVPSGTDTQYF. CDR3 bases: TGTGCCAGCTCACGAACAGTACCAAGCGGCACAGATACGCAGTATTTT. Filled out from reference TRBV18 and TRBJ2-3, the complete variable domain reads NAGVMQNPRHLVRRRGQEARLRCSPMKGHSHVYWYRQLPEEGLKFMVYLQKENIIDESGMPKERFSAEFPKEGPSILRIQQVVRGDSAAYFCASSRTVPSGTDTQYFGPGTRLTVL.

CDR3 in amino acids: CASSVGAGANTEAFF. CDR3 DNA: TGTGCCAGCAGCGTAGGGGCAGGAGCAAACACTGAAGCTTTCTTT. The J gene is TRBJ1-1, the V gene TRBV9, with D hard to call. The ends were cut back, 0 bases at V and 2 bases at J, with 11 bases in the middle. The CDR3 sequence is 15 residues long. CDR1 and CDR2 (germline): SGDLS, YYNGEE.

The rearrangement joins TRBV19 to TRBJ2-7, with a weak D call TRBD1 (6 bases). CDR1 is LNHDA and CDR2 is SQIVND in the germline V gene (reference sequence). V lost 2 bases and J 5 bases, leaving 13 bases between the germline ends. The CDR3 has 14 amino acids. CDR3 amino acids: CASSIRAGENEQYF. CDR3 nucleotides: TGTGCCAGTAGTATACGGGCAGGGGAAAACGAGCAGTACTTC.

CDR3: CSVRSARRIYEQYF. CDR3 bases: TGCAGCGTAAGGAGCGCCCGTCGGATCTACGAGCAGTACTTC. V and J are TRBV29-1 and TRBJ2-7; D is unresolved. The CDR3 contains 14 residues. Trimming pared 6 bases from V and 3 bases from J, leaving 18 bases between. Germline CDR1 SQVTM, CDR2 ANQGSEA.

This clonotype was counted ten times or more. The genes are TRBV7-8 and TRBJ2-3; TRBD2 is a possible D gene (6 bases). Germline V gene data show CDR1 as SGHVS and CDR2 as FQNEAQ. Trimming cost V 5 bases and J 5 bases, with 20 bases left between them. The CDR3 extends over 16 amino acids. The CDR3 loop reads CASSPNPRRGIDTQYF. DNA of the CDR3: TGTGCCAGCAGCCCCAACCCCAGGCGGGGAATAGATACGCAGTATTTT.

This clonotype was found a few times. The junction shows a germline mismatch at one end, possibly a read error. This chain uses TRBV5-6 with TRBJ2-1, with D maybe TRBD2 (6 bases). This CDR3 is built from 17 residues. Germline V gene data show CDR1 as SGHDT and CDR2 as YYEEEE. The chain's CDR3 is CASSFRASAISNNEQFF. CDR3 coding DNA: TGTGCCAGCAGCTTTAGGGCTAGCGCGATCTCCAACAATGAGCAGTTCTTC.

The chain uses TRBV29-1 and TRBJ1-1; TRBD1 matches at 8 bases. There are 13 residues in the CDR3. Germline CDR1 reads SQVTM; CDR2 reads ANQGSEA. With V trimmed by 2 bases and J by 10 bases, 9 bases remained unmatched. The CDR3 DNA follows: TGCAGCGTTGAATCACCCCTCGGGACAGGAGCTTTCTTT. The encoded protein is CSVESPLGTGAFF.

This clonotype was recorded a few times. This chain links TRBV14 with TRBJ2-7; 11 positions agree with TRBD2. Germline V gene lookup returns CDR1 SGHDN and CDR2 FVKESK. Trimming cost V 3 bases and J 3 bases; bases outside gene matches: 7. The CDR3 spans 16 residues. The CDR3 here is CASSHNSGRAIYEQYF. The CDR3 nucleotides are TGTGCCAGCAGCCACAATAGCGGGAGGGCTATCTACGAGCAGTACTTC.

Here the CDR3 DNA reads TGCAGTGCTAGAGATCGGCTAGCGGGGCCCTACAATGAGCAGTTCTTC. As protein: CSARDRLAGPYNEQFF. V is TRBV20-1 and J is TRBJ2-1; 9 bases are a match to TRBD2. Germline CDR1 is DFQATT and CDR2 is SNEGSKA (reference sequence). This CDR3 comprises 16 residues. Trimming at V came to 0 bases and at J to 2 bases, leaving 5 bases not matched to a gene.

This clonotype was seen repeatedly, ten times or more. Here the CDR3 DNA reads TGTGCCAGCAGCCAAGAACTGGGGTACACAGATACGCAGTATTTT. As protein: CASSQELGYTDTQYF. V is TRBV14 and J is TRBJ2-3, with D uncertain. Trimming cost V 0 bases and J 2 bases, with 9 bases left between them. There are 15 residues in the CDR3. Germline loops: CDR1 SGHDN, CDR2 FVKESK. Together with reference TRBV14 and TRBJ2-3, the CDR3 gives the full variable domain: EAGVTQFPSHSVIEKGQTVTLRCDPISGHDNLYWYRRVMGKEIKFLLHFVKESKQDESGMPNNRFLAERTGGTYSTLKVQPAELEDSGVYFCASSQELGYTDTQYFGPGTRLTVL.

The chain joins TRBV5-1 to TRBJ1-4; no clear D. CDR1 SGHRS and CDR2 YFSETQ come from the germline V gene. CDR3 size: 14 residues. V was shortened by 2 bases and J by 5 bases, with 10 bases between the two germline ends. Written as DNA, the CDR3 is TGCGCCAGCAGCTTCGACGGTTGGAATGAAAAACTGTTTTTT. Translation: CASSFDGWNEKLFF.

This clonotype appeared a few times. The chain employs TRBV7-9 and TRBJ2-2; D call uncertain. V was shortened by 4 bases and J by 7 bases, with 10 bases between the two germline ends. This CDR3 comprises 13 residues. Germline values: CDR1 SEHNR, CDR2 FQNEAQ (reference sequence). CDR3 DNA sequence: TGTGCCAGCAGCTCCGGACGGAGCGGGGAGCTGTTTTTT. This gives the protein CASSSGRSGELFF. Complete variable domain (other parts from reference TRBV7-9 and TRBJ2-2): DTGVSQNPRHKITKRGQNVTFRCDPISEHNRLYWYRQTLGQGPEFLTYFQNEAQLEKSRLLSDRFSAERPKGSFSTLEIQRTEQGDSAMYLCASSSGRSGELFFGEGSRLTVL.